The entry below describes one T cell receptor (beta chain). Its antigen is unidentified. Germline loops: CDR1 SGHTA, CDR2 FQGTGA. The CDR3 has 12 amino acids. Trimming took 7 bases from V and 3 from J, leaving 9 bases between them. The data were obtained in a study of cytomegalovirus exposure and HLA in healthy donors. Study results and caveats: Later analysis reportedly placed an Asian-associated ancestry cluster below the approximately 680-donor mean in N-insertions.

A multiplex PCR was run with 60 Vbeta primers and 13 Jbeta primers. Produced via immunoSEQ multiplex PCR; TCRdb's table is partial and in-frame only. Of under 150,000 clones in the sample, about 84% were seen once. The receptor's source is a man aged 50 to 60 in good health and CMV-seronegative. What was sequenced was PBMCs. J is TRBJ2-5 and V is TRBV7-3; D is unresolved. DNA of the CDR3: TGTGCCAGCACCAGATCAAAAGAGACCCAGTACTTC. Protein: CASTRSKETQYF.